The source of this T cell receptor (beta chain) is a study of shared clonotypes between healthy human individuals. In this sample, this clone turned up once. Trimming removed 4 bases at V and 3 bases at J, with 25 bases between. From germline, CDR1 is MNHEY and CDR2 SMNVEV (reference sequence). The CDR3 loop spans 18 amino acids. Assay used: immunoSEQ multiplex PCR; TCRdb lists only in-frame clones, some missing. The sample lists hundreds of thousands of clones; 73% were seen once. The chain recombines TRBV27 with TRBJ2-7, with D possibly matching TRBD1 (5 bases). The TCR originated in a woman aged 25 to 39 in good health. Sequencing input: memory CD4+ T cells sorted from blood. Subset here: CD45RA-negative fraction. CDR3 amino acids: CASSSITGPVEKIYEQYF. Here the CDR3 DNA reads TGTGCCAGCAGTTCGATTACAGGACCAGTGGAAAAAATCTACGAGCAGTACTTC.